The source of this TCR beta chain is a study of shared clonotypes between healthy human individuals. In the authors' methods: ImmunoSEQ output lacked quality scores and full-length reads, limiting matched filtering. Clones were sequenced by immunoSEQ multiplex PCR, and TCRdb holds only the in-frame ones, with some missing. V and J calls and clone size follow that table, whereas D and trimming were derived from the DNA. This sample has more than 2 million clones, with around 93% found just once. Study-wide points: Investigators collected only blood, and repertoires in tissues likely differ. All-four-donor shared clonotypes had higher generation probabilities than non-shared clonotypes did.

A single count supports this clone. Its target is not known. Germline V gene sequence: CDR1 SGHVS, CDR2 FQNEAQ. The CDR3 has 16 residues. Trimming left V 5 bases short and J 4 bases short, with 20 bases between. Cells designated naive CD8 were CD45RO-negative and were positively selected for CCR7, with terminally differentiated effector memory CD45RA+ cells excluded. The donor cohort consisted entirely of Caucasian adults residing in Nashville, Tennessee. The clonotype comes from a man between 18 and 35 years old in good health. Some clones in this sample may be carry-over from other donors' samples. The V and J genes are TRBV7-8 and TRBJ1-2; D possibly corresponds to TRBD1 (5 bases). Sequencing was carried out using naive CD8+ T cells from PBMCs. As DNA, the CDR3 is TGTGCCAGCAGCCCCCCGGCGATTGGGGGGGTCTATGGCTACACCTTC. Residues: CASSPPAIGGVYGYTF.